The 24 T cell receptor beta chains below come from one sample, sequenced in a study of post-analysis software for immune sequencing data. Findings of the study overall: Included in a set of a few TRBV segments more frequent in patients than controls were TRBV5-6, TRBV5-1 and TRBV20-1.

Antigens of these TCRs are unknown. Unique-molecular-identifier-tagged TCR beta cDNA libraries were used. MiXCR, applied by TCRdb to the PCR reads, yields one record per CDR3 protein. The sample contains 820,000 or so distinct CDR3 sequences, around 50% of which appear only once. Sequencing used blood. These receptors originate from a girl aged 10 to 17 with multiple sclerosis.

The chain employs TRBV29-1 and TRBJ2-1; D is perhaps TRBD2 (7 bases). The CDR3 spans 15 residues. Trimming pared 3 bases from V and 3 bases from J, leaving 15 bases between. Germline CDR1 reads SQVTM; CDR2 reads ANQGSEA. DNA for the CDR3: TGCAGCGTTGAGAATAGGGGGGGGCACTACAATGAGCAGTTCTTC. This gives the protein CSVENRGGHYNEQFF.

The sample holds a few counts of this clonotype. CDR3 sequence (DNA): TGCGCCAGCTCCCTAGCGGGAGGGCCGGGGGAGACCCAGTACTTC. It encodes CASSLAGGPGETQYF. The rearrangement joins TRBV5-1 to TRBJ2-5, with 12 positions matching TRBD2. This CDR3 has 15 amino acids. Germline V gene data show CDR1 as SGHRS and CDR2 as YFSETQ. V lost 7 bases to trimming and J lost 5 bases; unmatched junction nucleotides: 9.

This rearrangement joins TRBV7-2 to TRBJ2-1; no firm D call. The length of the CDR3 is 14 residues. Germline CDR1 SGHTA, CDR2 FQGNSA. V was shortened by 1 base and J by 11 bases, with 15 bases between the two germline ends. This chain's CDR3 is CASSLDGVGLKQFF. In nucleotides, the CDR3 is TGTGCCAGCAGCTTAGATGGAGTCGGTCTAAAGCAGTTCTTC.

The chain has TRBV21-1 and TRBJ2-7; TRBD2, the D gene given by the table, was not confirmed from the DNA. With the DNA end fitting TRBJ2-5 better, the J assignment may be wrong. TRBV21-1 is flagged as a pseudogene. The CDR3 length is 13 residues. The DNA for the CDR3 is TGTGCCAGACCAGGGCCGACACGAGAGACCCAGTACTTC. Translating gives CARPGPTRETQYF.

This clonotype has more than one count but fewer than ten. CDR3 loop: CASSQNSNAAYGYTF. Written as DNA, the CDR3 is TGTGCCAGCAGCCAGAACAGCAACGCAGCCTATGGCTACACCTTC. V and J are TRBV4-2 and TRBJ1-2, with D unclear. CDR3 length: 15 residues. CDR1 and CDR2 (germline): LGHNA, YNFKEQ. Trimming pared 3 bases from V and 4 bases from J, leaving 15 bases between.

The chain is built from TRBV6-5 and TRBJ2-1, with 12 bases fitting TRBD1. The J call may be incorrect, as the DNA end agrees better with TRBJ2-7. The CDR3 length is 14 residues. CDR1 and CDR2 from the germline V gene are MNHEY and SVGAGI. In nucleotides, the CDR3 is TGTGCCAGCAGAGAGGGACAGGGGGCGCGTGAGCAGTACTTC. Amino acid sequence: CASREGQGAREQYF.

This rearrangement joins TRBV27 to TRBJ2-1; maybe TRBD1 (5 bases). There are 14 residues in the CDR3. Trimming took off 7 bases at V and 2 bases at J, with 12 bases between the two ends. Germline V gives CDR1 MNHEY, CDR2 SMNVEV (reference sequence). In DNA, the CDR3 is TGTGCCAGCACCCCCATGGGGCCCTACAATGAGCAGTTCTTC. It codes for CASTPMGPYNEQFF.

This chain connects TRBV11-2 to TRBJ2-1, with TRBD2 matching over 7 bases. The CDR3 has 17 residues. The germline V gene encodes CDR1 SGHAT and CDR2 FQNNGV. V was clipped by 1 base and J by 0 bases; unmatched bases: 6. The CDR3 nucleotides are TGTGCCAGCAGCTTAGGGGCTAGCGGCAGCTCCTACAATGAGCAGTTCTTC. Protein: CASSLGASGSSYNEQFF.

This sequence joins TRBV12-3 or TRBV12-4 and TRBJ2-1; D may be TRBD1 (5 bases). The CDR3 consists of 15 residues. Trimming removed 5 bases from V and 7 bases from J, with 18 bases in between. In nucleotides, the CDR3 is TGTGCCAGCAGTCTAAGCTCGGGCAGGGTAAATGAGCAGTTCTTC. This gives the protein CASSLSSGRVNEQFF.

This chain uses TRBV4-1 with TRBJ2-5; D unresolved. The length of the CDR3 is 14 residues. Per germline, CDR1 MGHRA and CDR2 YSYEKL. Trimming took 0 bases from V and 5 from J, leaving 10 bases between them. CDR3 coding DNA: TGCGCCAGCAGCCAAGAGGGCGGTTATGAGACCCAGTACTTC. Protein: CASSQEGGYETQYF.

This clonotype was recorded only once. The rearrangement joins TRBV25-1 to TRBJ1-4; no definite D call. Germline V lookup: CDR1 MGHDK, CDR2 SYGVNS. Trimming cost V 3 bases and J 4 bases, with 9 bases left between them. This CDR3 has 14 residues. The CDR3 region is CASSEAVINEKLFF. The CDR3 DNA sequence: TGTGCCAGCAGTGAGGCAGTGATTAATGAAAAACTGTTTTTT.

This clonotype was observed once. The chain links TRBV2 to TRBJ2-3; D perhaps matches TRBD2 (5 bases). With 7 bases removed from V and 1 base from J, the gap between germline ends came to 6 bases. Germline CDR1 and CDR2: SNHLY and FYNNEI. The CDR3 sequence is 12 residues long. In DNA form, the CDR3 reads TGTGCCAGCATGCGGGGCACAGATACGCAGTATTTT. Protein: CASMRGTDTQYF.

The CDR3 DNA is TGTGCCATCAGTGACTTGGCAGGGAGCTCCTACGAGCAGTACTTC. Translating it yields CAISDLAGSSYEQYF. The chain has TRBV10-3 and TRBJ2-7, with D perhaps matching TRBD1 or TRBD2 (5 bases each). Trimming removed 3 bases at V and 0 bases at J, with 12 bases between. Per germline, CDR1 ENHRY and CDR2 SYGVKD. The length of the CDR3 is 15 residues.

J is TRBJ2-7 and V is TRBV4-1; 9 bases fit TRBD1. The CDR3 covers 15 residues. CDR1 and CDR2 from the germline V gene are MGHRA and YSYEKL. The J segment lost 5 bases and the V segment lost 1 base, leaving 6 bases of the junction unmatched. The CDR3 spells CASSQAVQGAHEQYF. The DNA for the CDR3 is TGCGCCAGCAGCCAAGCAGTACAGGGGGCCCACGAGCAGTACTTC.

The chain combines TRBV5-1 with TRBJ1-2, with a tentative D call TRBD1 (6 bases). CDR3 size: 14 residues. V was shortened by 0 bases and J by 3 bases, with 9 bases between the two germline ends. CDR1 and CDR2 from the germline V gene are SGHRS and YFSETQ. CDR3 amino acids: CASSLAGDDYGYTF. Written as DNA, the CDR3 is TGCGCCAGCAGCTTGGCAGGGGATGACTATGGCTACACCTTC.

This clonotype came up once. The chain is built from TRBV5-1 and TRBJ2-7, with D perhaps matching TRBD1 (6 bases). Germline values: CDR1 SGHRS, CDR2 YFSETQ. This CDR3 region has 18 residues. The V end was cut by 0 bases, the J end by 4 bases, with 23 bases between. CDR3 sequence: CASSLASAAGAQTYEQYF. CDR3 coding DNA: TGCGCCAGCAGCTTGGCGTCTGCCGCAGGGGCCCAAACATACGAGCAGTACTTC.

This clonotype was observed a handful of times. The CDR3 reads CSVYGSSSGTYEQYF. The CDR3 DNA is TGCAGCGTTTATGGTTCGTCTAGCGGGACCTACGAGCAGTACTTC. V usage is TRBV29-1 and J usage is TRBJ2-7; 9 nucleotides match TRBD2. The germline V gene has CDR1 SQVTM and CDR2 ANQGSEA. Trimming removed 5 bases from V and 2 bases from J; junction bases left unmatched: 10. The CDR3 consists of 15 residues.

This clonotype was detected a few times. The V call is TRBV5-1, the J call TRBJ2-1; 11 bases agree with TRBD1. The J segment lost 2 bases and the V segment lost 0 bases, leaving 1 base of the junction unmatched. Germline CDR1 reads SGHRS; CDR2 reads YFSETQ. This CDR3 spans 16 amino acids. In DNA, the CDR3 is TGCGCCAGCAGCTTGGGGGGACAGGGGGCCTACAATGAGCAGTTCTTC. It specifies CASSLGGQGAYNEQFF.

The J gene is TRBJ1-5, the V gene TRBV5-5; tentative D call: TRBD1 (5 bases). CDR3 length: 13 residues. Germline CDR1 SGHKS, CDR2 YYEKEE (reference sequence). V was clipped by 2 bases and J by 6 bases, with 9 bases between them. CDR3 DNA sequence: TGTGCCAGCAGCTTTTCAGGGTTTCAGCCCCAGCATTTT. It is translated as CASSFSGFQPQHF.

This chain connects TRBV4-1 to TRBJ2-7, with TRBD2 matching 10 bases. V dropped 4 bases and J dropped 4; count of bases not matched to a gene: 10. This CDR3 region has 16 residues. Germline V lookup: CDR1 MGHRA, CDR2 YSYEKL. CDR3 in amino acids: CASSRETAGGPYEQYF. CDR3 nucleotides: TGCGCCAGCAGCCGGGAAACAGCGGGAGGGCCTTACGAGCAGTACTTC.

This rearrangement joins TRBV7-3 to TRBJ2-3, with D possibly matching TRBD1 (5 bases). V was clipped by 5 bases and J by 9 bases, with 18 bases between them. CDR1 is SGHTA, CDR2 FQGTGA, per germline. The CDR3 is 14 amino acids. CDR3 in DNA: TGTGCCAGCAGCGCCTCAGGGTCAGGGTTAACGCAGTATTTT. This gives the protein CASSASGSGLTQYF.

This chain connects TRBV29-1 to TRBJ2-1, with 7 bases that match TRBD1. The V segment lost 4 bases and the J segment 2 bases; nucleotides outside the gene matches: 17. CDR3 size: 18 residues. The germline V gene encodes CDR1 SQVTM and CDR2 ANQGSEA. CDR3 sequence (DNA): TGCAGCGTTGCGAGAGGGAACAGGGGAAATCGACCCTACAATGAGCAGTTCTTC. Its protein is CSVARGNRGNRPYNEQFF.

This clonotype was counted a few times. The chain carries TRBV11-2 and TRBJ2-5; 16 bases match TRBD2. In germline, CDR1 is SGHAT, CDR2 FQNNGV. V lost 4 bases and J lost 5; bases outside the gene matches: 4. The CDR3 has 16 residues. The CDR3 coding sequence is TGTGCCAGCAGCTCGGGACTAGCGGGAGGGCATGAGACCCAGTACTTC. It yields the protein CASSSGLAGGHETQYF.

The chain employs TRBV5-1 and TRBJ2-1, with 9 bases fitting TRBD2. CDR3 length: 15 amino acids. Germline CDR1 reads SGHRS; CDR2 reads YFSETQ. V trimming: 5 bases; J trimming: 4 bases; junction bases outside the gene matches: 7. The CDR3 is CASRWRLAEYNEQFF. CDR3 DNA: TGCGCCAGCAGGTGGCGACTAGCGGAATACAATGAGCAGTTCTTC.